The 31 T cell receptor beta chains presented below share a single source sample, sequenced in a study of blood T cell repertoires in COVID-19 (dated by TCRdb to 2018 to 2020). The library relied on the immunoSEQ multiplex PCR assay. TCRdb took this table from immuneACCESS and kept in-frame rearrangements with V and J called. Such tables lack part of the clones; where checked against another copy, unresolved V genes explain under half of the gap, and the rest is unexplained. The sample table lists fewer than 400,000 clones, 89% of them with a count of one. The leading ten clones occupy about 1.7% of the sample. The sequenced sample consisted of PBMCs or T cells enriched from blood (not recorded which). Receptors originate from a woman under 40 who had recovered from COVID-19.

CDR3 sequence: CASSDRGPGNTIYF. CDR3 sequence (DNA): TGTGCCAGCTCAGACAGGGGGCCTGGAAACACCATATATTTT. The chain is built from TRBV18 and TRBJ1-3; 10 positions match TRBD1. Per the germline V gene, CDR1 is KGHSH and CDR2 is LQKENI. The CDR3 runs 14 residues. The V gene end was trimmed by 5 bases and the J gene end by 2 bases; junction bases not matched to a gene: 0.

This rearrangement joins TRBV5-4 to TRBJ2-1, with TRBD2 matching 16 bases. This CDR3 contains 18 residues. J gave up 7 bases and V 4 bases, and 11 bases lay outside the gene matches. Germline CDR1 is SGHNT and CDR2 is YYREEE (reference sequence). As DNA, the CDR3 is TGTGCCAGCAGCACGCCGGGACTAGCGGGAGGGCCGCGGAATGAGCAGTTCTTC. It is translated as CASSTPGLAGGPRNEQFF.

The chain combines TRBV19 with TRBJ1-6; D ambiguous. Per the germline V gene, CDR1 is LNHDA and CDR2 is SQIVND (reference sequence). Deletions cut 4 bases from V and 2 bases from J, with 6 bases between. The CDR3 extends over 14 amino acids. The CDR3 loop reads CASSTLTYNSPLHF. CDR3 nucleotides: TGTGCCAGTAGTACACTGACCTATAATTCACCCCTCCACTTT.

V is TRBV18 and J is TRBJ2-5, with 7 bases fitting TRBD1. J was trimmed by 4 bases and V by 4 bases; bases with no gene match: 18. The CDR3 length is 18 residues. From germline, CDR1 is KGHSH and CDR2 LQKENI. DNA of the CDR3: TGTGCCAGCTCACACGGGGACAGCGTGCCAACTATGGGAGAGACCCAGTACTTC. It is translated as CASSHGDSVPTMGETQYF.

A single count supports this clone. The genes are TRBV7-2 and TRBJ2-3, with D possibly matching TRBD1 (5 bases). CDR3 length equals 14 residues. V was shortened by 5 bases and J by 2 bases, with 11 bases between the two germline ends. CDR1 and CDR2 (germline): SGHTA, FQGNSA. The chain's CDR3 is CASSLQTATDTQYF. CDR3 in DNA: TGTGCCAGCAGCCTCCAGACAGCCACAGATACGCAGTATTTT.

The rearrangement links TRBV2 to TRBJ2-6; 8 nucleotides align to TRBD2. Trimming removed 7 bases from V and 2 bases from J; junction bases left unmatched: 16. This CDR3 is built from 19 residues. CDR1 SNHLY and CDR2 FYNNEI come from the germline V gene. The CDR3 coding sequence is TGTGCCAGCACCCCCGGGAGGGGGAGCCGCCAGACTGGGGCCAACGTCCTGACTTTC. It translates to CASTPGRGSRQTGANVLTF.

This rearrangement joins TRBV2 to TRBJ2-7; D unresolved. Per the germline V gene, CDR1 is SNHLY and CDR2 is FYNNEI. The CDR3 extends over 14 amino acids. Trimming removed 7 bases at V and 2 bases at J, with 15 bases between. DNA of the CDR3: TGTGCCAGCAATAGCCACGACGGCACCTACGAGCAGTACTTC. It codes for CASNSHDGTYEQYF.

The chain joins TRBV3-1 (or the pseudogene TRBV3-2) to TRBJ1-4; D may be TRBD1 (6 bases). Trimming removed 1 base at V and 5 bases at J, with 8 bases between. This CDR3 is built from 14 residues. CDR1 is LGHDT and CDR2 is YNNKEL in the germline V gene (reference sequence). Written as DNA, the CDR3 is TGTGCCAGCAGCCAAGGCGGACAGAATGAAAAACTGTTTTTT. Encoded protein: CASSQGGQNEKLFF.

The chain recombines TRBV6-4 with TRBJ1-1, with a possible D match to TRBD1 (5 bases). The V and J ends lost 6 bases and 4 bases respectively, with 12 bases between them. From germline, CDR1 is MRHNA and CDR2 SNTAGT. CDR3 length: 13 amino acids. In nucleotides, the CDR3 is TGTGCCAGCAGCCCAGGGATAGGCACTGAAGCTTTCTTT. Translation gives CASSPGIGTEAFF.

Only a few counts were recorded for this clone. The rearrangement joins TRBV6-5 to TRBJ1-2; tentatively, D is TRBD1 (6 bases). The CDR3 is made up of 14 amino acids. CDR1 is MNHEY and CDR2 is SVGAGI in the germline V gene. Trimming pared 10 bases from V and 8 bases from J, leaving 23 bases between. The CDR3 reads CAIAPDFGRGGYTF. DNA for the CDR3: TGTGCCATCGCCCCCGACTTCGGCAGGGGCGGCTACACCTTC.

This chain links TRBV9 with TRBJ1-1; D might be TRBD1 (5 bases). The CDR3 loop spans 12 amino acids. Trimming left V 4 bases short and J 11 bases short, with 15 bases between. Germline-derived CDR1 and CDR2 are SGDLS and YYNGEE. The CDR3 bases are TGTGCCAGCAGCCCGCGCTCGGGGGAGGCTTTCTTT. Translation: CASSPRSGEAFF.

J is TRBJ2-7 and V is TRBV30; TRBD1 agrees at 9 bases. The ends lost 5 bases at V and 4 bases at J; junction bases unmatched: 9. This CDR3 comprises 14 residues. Germline CDR1 and CDR2: GTSNPN and SVGIG (reference sequence). CDR3 amino acids: CAWGRDRDRYEQYF. In DNA form, the CDR3 reads TGTGCCTGGGGTCGGGACAGGGACAGATACGAGCAGTACTTC.

This clone was observed a few times. The gene calls are TRBV21-1 and TRBJ1-6; TRBD1 is the table's D call, not checked against the DNA. TRBV21-1 is marked as a pseudogene. This CDR3 spans 17 amino acids. CDR3 protein: CASSKGWDRTYNSPLHF. In DNA, the CDR3 is TGTGCCAGCAGCAAAGGGTGGGACAGGACCTATAATTCACCCCTCCACTTT.

The V gene is TRBV19, the J gene TRBJ2-1, with 11 bases aligning to TRBD2. CDR3 length: 15 residues. Germline-derived CDR1 and CDR2 are LNHDA and SQIVND (reference sequence). After removal of 4 bases from V and 3 bases from J, the junction contained 2 bases not matched to a gene. In nucleotides, the CDR3 is TGTGCCAGTAGTAGACTAGCGGGAAGCTACAATGAGCAGTTCTTC. Translation gives CASSRLAGSYNEQFF.

This CDR3 is CASSYGLPSGYTF. The CDR3 DNA reads as TGTGCCAGCAGTTATGGGCTACCTTCTGGCTACACCTTC. V and J are TRBV6-2 or TRBV6-3 and TRBJ1-2; D unresolved. The CDR3 covers 13 residues. Germline CDR1 reads MNHEY; CDR2 reads SVGEGT. The germline V and J ends were trimmed by 3 bases and 7 bases, with 12 bases remaining between them.

The rearrangement links TRBV5-1 to TRBJ1-1; D gene uncertain. The CDR3 is 15 residues long. V lost 5 bases and J lost 0, with 14 bases in between. CDR1 is SGHRS and CDR2 is YFSETQ in the germline V gene. CDR3 bases: TGCGCCAGCAGAGAGGGATCGGGGATGAACACTGAAGCTTTCTTT. It translates to CASREGSGMNTEAFF.

The V and J genes are TRBV2 and TRBJ2-5, with D perhaps TRBD2 (6 bases). Between the trimmed V and J ends, which lost 7 bases and 2 bases, there was a span of 8 bases. The CDR3 has 12 residues. Germline V gene lookup returns CDR1 SNHLY and CDR2 FYNNEI. The CDR3 reads CASKGLQETQYF. The CDR3 DNA is TGTGCCAGCAAGGGACTTCAAGAGACCCAGTACTTC.

The rearrangement links TRBV28 to TRBJ1-1; a possible D gene is TRBD1 (6 bases). The V gene's germline CDR1 is MDHEN and CDR2 SYDVKM. The CDR3 length is 12 residues. V was cut by 8 bases and J by 8 bases, with 15 bases left in between. The CDR3 protein is CASRTGLLEAFF. CDR3 DNA sequence: TGTGCCAGCCGTACAGGGTTATTAGAAGCTTTCTTT.

The chain uses TRBV5-1 and TRBJ1-1; D gene ambiguous. Germline CDR1 and CDR2: SGHRS and YFSETQ. Trimming took off 0 bases at V and 2 bases at J, with 11 bases between the two ends. This CDR3 is built from 15 residues. CDR3 nucleotide sequence: TGCGCCAGCAGCTTGGAACAGTACCGAAACACTGAAGCTTTCTTT. Translating gives CASSLEQYRNTEAFF.

The chain is built from TRBV28 and TRBJ2-7, with 16 bases matching TRBD2. The germline V gene encodes CDR1 MDHEN and CDR2 SYDVKM. Trimming cost V 3 bases and J 3 bases; bases outside gene matches: 8. This CDR3 is 18 amino acids long. The CDR3 DNA reads as TGTGCCAGCAGTTTGGGGGGACTAGCGGGAGGGCTAAGCTACGAGCAGTACTTC. Protein: CASSLGGLAGGLSYEQYF.

This clone was found a few times. V usage is TRBV19 and J usage is TRBJ2-7; 8 positions agree with TRBD2. The CDR3 is 18 residues long. After removal of 4 bases from V and 1 base from J, the junction contained 15 bases not matched to a gene. CDR1 is LNHDA and CDR2 is SQIVND in the germline V gene (reference sequence). The CDR3 here is CASSTSGSNIGGSYEQYF. DNA for the CDR3: TGTGCCAGTAGTACCAGCGGGAGTAACATCGGAGGATCCTACGAGCAGTACTTC.

The CDR3 here is CASSQMNAVAGRRGTGELFF. The CDR3 DNA reads as TGTGCCAGCAGTCAAATGAACGCGGTGGCGGGAAGACGGGGCACCGGGGAGCTGTTTTTT. J is TRBJ2-2 and V is TRBV6-6; perhaps TRBD2 as D (6 bases). Trimming stripped 5 bases from V and 4 bases from J, with 29 bases between. CDR1 and CDR2 (germline): MNHNY, SVGAGI (reference sequence). The CDR3 sequence is 20 residues long.

The chain links TRBV4-1 to TRBJ2-7; 13 bases map to TRBD2. The germline V gene encodes CDR1 MGHRA and CDR2 YSYEKL. The CDR3 loop spans 16 amino acids. V dropped 5 bases and J dropped 1; count of bases not matched to a gene: 5. The CDR3 sequence is CASSGRLAGGSYEQYF. Here the CDR3 DNA reads TGCGCCAGCAGCGGAAGACTAGCGGGGGGATCCTACGAGCAGTACTTC.

Note on this clone: The sample has other DNA sequences that encode this CDR3 too. DNA of the CDR3: TGTGCCAGCAGCGTAGGTGGCGGCACCGGGGAGCTGTTTTTT. Residues: CASSVGGGTGELFF. The chain is built from TRBV9 and TRBJ2-2; D ambiguous. Germline V gene sequence: CDR1 SGDLS, CDR2 YYNGEE. The CDR3 length is 14 residues. V gave up 0 bases and J gave up 4 bases, with 7 bases separating them.

The V gene is TRBV5-4, the J gene TRBJ1-2; D perhaps matches TRBD1 (6 bases). The CDR3 sequence is 13 residues long. CDR1 and CDR2 from the germline V gene are SGHNT and YYREEE (reference sequence). V lost 4 bases and J 6 bases, leaving 13 bases between the germline ends. CDR3 in amino acids: CASSRRDTHGYTF. The CDR3 DNA sequence: TGTGCCAGCAGCCGCCGGGACACTCATGGCTACACCTTC.

The chain uses TRBV3-1 (or the pseudogene TRBV3-2) and TRBJ2-3, with 7 bases that match TRBD2. This CDR3 is built from 15 residues. Germline V gene lookup returns CDR1 LGHDT and CDR2 YNNKEL (reference sequence). After removal of 4 bases from V and 1 base from J, the junction contained 5 bases not matched to a gene. The CDR3 DNA reads TGTGCCAGCAGCCTCAGCGGACTAGGCACAGATACGCAGTATTTT. It translates to CASSLSGLGTDTQYF.

J is TRBJ2-5 and V is TRBV7-3, with a weak D call TRBD2 (6 bases). Germline-derived CDR1 and CDR2 are SGHTA and FQGTGA. The CDR3 spans 16 residues. V was trimmed by 4 bases and J by 5 bases, leaving 20 bases between them. In DNA, the CDR3 is TGTGCCAGCAGCTCCCGGGACTCCGACGAACGGGAGACCCAGTACTTC. This gives the protein CASSSRDSDERETQYF.

This chain connects TRBV28 to TRBJ1-2, with TRBD1 identical over 8 bases. Germline-derived CDR1 and CDR2 are MDHEN and SYDVKM. V lost 10 bases, J lost 8 bases, and 6 bases stayed unmatched. The CDR3 covers 11 residues. CDR3 bases: TGTGCCACAACAGGGGGTTTCGGCTACACCTTC. Translating it yields CATTGGFGYTF.

This chain links TRBV11-2 with TRBJ1-1; 7 nucleotides line up with TRBD1. Germline V CDR1 and CDR2: SGHAT, FQNNGV. CDR3 length: 14 residues. Trimming at V came to 5 bases and at J to 3 bases, leaving 6 bases not matched to a gene. CDR3 protein: CASSPGGTDTEAFF. CDR3 bases: TGTGCCAGCAGCCCAGGGGGGACGGACACTGAAGCTTTCTTT.

The V gene is TRBV4-2, the J gene TRBJ2-1; D gene uncertain. The CDR3 loop spans 12 amino acids. With 0 bases removed from V and 7 bases from J, the gap between germline ends came to 4 bases. The germline V gene has CDR1 LGHNA and CDR2 YNFKEQ. This chain's CDR3 is CASSQDMNEQFF. The CDR3 nucleotides read TGTGCCAGCAGCCAAGATATGAATGAGCAGTTCTTC.

The CDR3 DNA sequence: TGTGCCAGCAGCTTTGCGCACGGAGGGTGGGAGGATACGCAGTATTTT. It specifies CASSFAHGGWEDTQYF. The V call is TRBV12-1, the J call TRBJ2-3; TRBD2, the D gene given by the table, was not confirmed from the DNA. TRBV12-1 is described as a pseudogene. This CDR3 comprises 16 residues.